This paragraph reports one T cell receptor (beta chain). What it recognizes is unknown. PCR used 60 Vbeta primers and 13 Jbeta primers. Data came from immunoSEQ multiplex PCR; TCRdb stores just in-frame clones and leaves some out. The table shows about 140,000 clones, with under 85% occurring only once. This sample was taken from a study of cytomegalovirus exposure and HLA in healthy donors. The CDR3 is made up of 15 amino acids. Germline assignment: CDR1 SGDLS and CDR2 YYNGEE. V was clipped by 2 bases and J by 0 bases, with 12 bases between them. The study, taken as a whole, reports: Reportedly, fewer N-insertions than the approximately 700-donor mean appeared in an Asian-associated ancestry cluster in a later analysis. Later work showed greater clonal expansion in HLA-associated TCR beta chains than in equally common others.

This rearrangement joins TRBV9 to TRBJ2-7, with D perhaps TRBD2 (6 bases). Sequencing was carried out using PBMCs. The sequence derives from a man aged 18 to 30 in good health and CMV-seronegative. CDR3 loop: CASSVGGASSYEQYF. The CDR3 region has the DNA TGTGCCAGCAGCGTTGGAGGGGCAAGCTCCTACGAGCAGTACTTC.